These 20 T cell receptor beta chains share one sample of origin, sequenced in a study of CD8 T cells in Susac syndrome. RNA, at roughly 0.5 to 1 ug, was reverse transcribed with random hexamers. In TCRdb, the immunoSEQ multiplex PCR reads were re-called with MiXCR into one record per CDR3 protein. This sample has under 150,000 distinct CDR3 sequences, with around 94% found just once. The specimen was CD8+ T cells from PBMCs. The receptors were sampled from a human donor in good health.

As regards this clonotype: Its ends do not fully match the called genes, so a read error is possible. The rearrangement links TRBV7-7 to TRBJ2-1; 7 bases fit TRBD2. Germline CDR1 SSHAT, CDR2 FNYEAQ (reference sequence). This CDR3 has 13 residues. CDR3 sequence reads: CASSLVGGNEQFF. The DNA for the CDR3 is TGTGCTAGCAGCTTAGTGGGGGGGAATGAGCAGTTCTTC.

CDR3 sequence: CSVVQAHGELFF. CDR3 DNA: TGCAGCGTTGTACAGGCACACGGGGAGCTGTTTTTT. The chain combines TRBV29-1 with TRBJ2-2, with TRBD1 as a possible D gene (5 bases). Germline V CDR1 and CDR2: SQVTM, ANQGSEA. The CDR3 runs 12 residues. Trimming pared 4 bases from V and 7 bases from J, leaving 10 bases between.

In DNA, the CDR3 is TGTGCCAGCAGCTCACCGGGACTAACGAATGAGCAGTTCTTC. It specifies CASSSPGLTNEQFF. The rearrangement joins TRBV7-6 to TRBJ2-1; TRBD2 agrees at 7 bases. Trimming at V came to 4 bases and at J to 7 bases, leaving 7 bases not matched to a gene. In germline, CDR1 is SGHVS, CDR2 FNYEAQ. CDR3 length: 14 residues.

The rearrangement links TRBV27 to TRBJ2-7; a weak D match, TRBD2 (5 bases). CDR3 length: 17 amino acids. V shed 4 bases and J shed 2 bases, with 21 bases lying between them. Germline V CDR1 and CDR2: MNHEY, SMNVEV (reference sequence). The CDR3 reads CASSSVLSRDGTYEQYF. CDR3 in DNA: TGTGCCAGCAGTTCCGTTTTGTCTAGAGACGGGACCTACGAGCAGTACTTC.

The V call is TRBV2, the J call TRBJ2-6; no firm D call. This CDR3 spans 20 amino acids. CDR1 and CDR2 (germline): SNHLY, FYNNEI. V lost 5 bases to trimming and J lost 0 bases, with 23 bases between them. This CDR3 is CASSNPAMNPESSGANVLTF. DNA of the CDR3: TGTGCCAGCAGTAACCCGGCAATGAACCCGGAGAGCTCTGGGGCCAACGTCCTGACTTTC.

The chain links TRBV5-1 to TRBJ1-2; D may be TRBD1 (5 bases). V dropped 0 bases and J dropped 8 bases, with 20 bases sitting between them. The CDR3 is 16 residues long. Germline V gene data show CDR1 as SGHRS and CDR2 as YFSETQ. CDR3 loop: CASSLAWDQSVEGYTF. In DNA form, the CDR3 reads TGCGCCAGCAGCTTGGCCTGGGACCAGAGCGTGGAGGGCTACACCTTC. Based on the CDR3 plus reference TRBV5-1 and TRBJ1-2, the full variable domain is KAGVTQTPRYLIKTRGQQVTLSCSPISGHRSVSWYQQTPGQGLQFLFEYFSETQRNKGNFPGRFSGRQFSNSRSEMNVSTLELGDSALYLCASSLAWDQSVEGYTFGSGTRLTVV.

The chain couples TRBV27 to TRBJ1-5; D is uncertain. This CDR3 has 14 amino acids. Germline lookup yields CDR1 MNHEY and CDR2 SMNVEV (reference sequence). V was shortened by 0 bases and J by 2 bases, with 5 bases between the two germline ends. The CDR3 DNA follows: TGTGCCAGCAGTTTATCGTTTGGCAATCAGCCCCAGCATTTT. Translating gives CASSLSFGNQPQHF.

This chain joins TRBV5-6 and TRBJ1-2; the match to TRBD1 covers 8 bases. Germline CDR1 SGHDT, CDR2 YYEEEE. V shed 4 bases, J shed 9 bases, and the junction held 8 bases outside the gene matches. The CDR3 covers 13 residues. CDR3 nucleotides: TGTGCCAGCAGCGTGGACAGGGCGGGGAGCTACACCTTC. It yields the protein CASSVDRAGSYTF.

This rearrangement joins TRBV7-8 to TRBJ2-7; the D gene could be TRBD1 or TRBD2 (6 bases each). V was pared by 4 bases and J by 2 bases, with 9 bases between. From germline, CDR1 is SGHVS and CDR2 FQNEAQ. This CDR3 spans 13 amino acids. In nucleotides, the CDR3 is TGTGCCAGCAGCTCGGGGGCGACCTACGAGCAGTACTTC. Protein sequence: CASSSGATYEQYF.

The chain couples TRBV2 to TRBJ2-1; the D is unclear. V was cut by 3 bases and J by 1 base, with 1 base left in between. Germline V gene lookup returns CDR1 SNHLY and CDR2 FYNNEI. The CDR3 loop spans 12 amino acids. This chain's CDR3 is CASSESYNEQFF. The CDR3 DNA reads TGTGCCAGCAGTGAGTCCTACAATGAGCAGTTCTTC.

J is TRBJ2-1 and V is TRBV27; D is uncertain. The CDR3 covers 12 residues. Germline values: CDR1 MNHEY, CDR2 SMNVEV (reference sequence). Trimming took off 7 bases at V and 5 bases at J, with 9 bases between the two ends. The CDR3 region is CASIGWDNEQFF. The CDR3 coding sequence is TGTGCCAGCATAGGCTGGGACAATGAGCAGTTCTTC.

This sequence joins TRBV25-1 and TRBJ2-7, with D possibly matching TRBD2 (5 bases). This CDR3 has 10 amino acids. Germline V gene sequence: CDR1 MGHDK, CDR2 SYGVNS. CDR3 residues: CAVAGYEQYF. The CDR3 nucleotides read TGTGCAGTCGCGGGCTACGAGCAGTACTTC.

The V call is TRBV13, the J call TRBJ2-2, with D unclear. The CDR3 runs 13 residues. Germline V gene lookup returns CDR1 PRHDT and CDR2 FYEKMQ (reference sequence). V was pared by 6 bases and J by 2 bases, with 7 bases between. For the CDR3, the DNA is TGTGCCAGCAGGGACCTTAACACCGGGGAGCTGTTTTTT. Translation gives CASRDLNTGELFF.

The CDR3 spells CSSSGLQGGEQYF. The DNA for the CDR3 is TGCAGTTCTTCTGGATTACAGGGAGGCGAGCAGTACTTC. V usage is TRBV20-1 and J usage is TRBJ2-7, with D possibly called TRBD1 or TRBD2 (6 bases each). The CDR3 length is 13 residues. CDR1 and CDR2 from the germline V gene are DFQATT and SNEGSKA (reference sequence). V lost 8 bases and J lost 6, with 20 bases in between.

The chain combines TRBV5-4 with TRBJ2-1, with D perhaps being TRBD1 or TRBD2 (6 bases each). Germline CDR1 SGHNT, CDR2 YYREEE (reference sequence). The CDR3 has 15 amino acids. With 0 bases removed from V and 9 bases from J, the gap between germline ends came to 16 bases. The CDR3: CASSLETGAGGEQFF. CDR3 nucleotide sequence: TGTGCCAGCAGCTTGGAGACAGGAGCGGGTGGTGAGCAGTTCTTC.

The chain combines TRBV20-1 with TRBJ2-5; the D is unclear. The CDR3 covers 14 residues. Per the germline V gene, CDR1 is DFQATT and CDR2 is SNEGSKA (reference sequence). Trimming removed 0 bases from V and 5 bases from J, with 13 bases in between. The DNA for the CDR3 is TGCAGTGCTAGAGATACCTCCCGGCGGGAGACCCAGTACTTC. Amino acids: CSARDTSRRETQYF.

The rearrangement links TRBV11-2 to TRBJ2-7; D ambiguous. V was pared by 0 bases and J by 5 bases, with 17 bases between. This CDR3 spans 16 amino acids. CDR1 and CDR2 from the germline V gene are SGHAT and FQNNGV. The CDR3 bases are TGTGCCAGCAGCTTAGATAGGACCTATCGGACCCACGAGCAGTACTTC. Residues: CASSLDRTYRTHEQYF.

V usage is TRBV5-6 and J usage is TRBJ2-7; a weak D match, TRBD2 (6 bases). The CDR3 sequence is 14 residues long. Germline lookup yields CDR1 SGHDT and CDR2 YYEEEE. Between the trimmed V and J ends, which lost 0 bases and 3 bases, there was a span of 10 bases. CDR3 residues: CASSLGRTIYEQYF. In DNA form, the CDR3 reads TGTGCCAGCAGCTTGGGTCGGACTATCTACGAGCAGTACTTC.

V gene TRBV27 combines with J gene TRBJ1-1; D unresolved. V dropped 2 bases and J dropped 2 bases, with 6 bases sitting between them. The CDR3 is 13 residues long. Looked up from germline, CDR1 is MNHEY and CDR2 is SMNVEV (reference sequence). The chain's CDR3 is CASSLGTNTEAFF. For the CDR3, the DNA is TGTGCCAGCAGTTTAGGAACAAACACTGAAGCTTTCTTT.

V is TRBV5-4 and J is TRBJ1-2; a possible D gene is TRBD1 (5 bases). Per germline, CDR1 SGHNT and CDR2 YYREEE (reference sequence). The ends were cut back, 0 bases at V and 8 bases at J, with 14 bases in the middle. This CDR3 has 14 residues. The CDR3 DNA follows: TGTGCCAGCAGCTTGGAGGGGTATCTCATAGGCTACACCTTC. Protein product: CASSLEGYLIGYTF. Complete variable domain (other parts from reference TRBV5-4 and TRBJ1-2): ETGVTQSPTHLIKTRGQQVTLRCSSQSGHNTVSWYQQALGQGPQFIFQYYREEENGRGNFPPRFSGLQFPNYSSELNVNALELDDSALYLCASSLEGYLIGYTFGSGTRLTVV.